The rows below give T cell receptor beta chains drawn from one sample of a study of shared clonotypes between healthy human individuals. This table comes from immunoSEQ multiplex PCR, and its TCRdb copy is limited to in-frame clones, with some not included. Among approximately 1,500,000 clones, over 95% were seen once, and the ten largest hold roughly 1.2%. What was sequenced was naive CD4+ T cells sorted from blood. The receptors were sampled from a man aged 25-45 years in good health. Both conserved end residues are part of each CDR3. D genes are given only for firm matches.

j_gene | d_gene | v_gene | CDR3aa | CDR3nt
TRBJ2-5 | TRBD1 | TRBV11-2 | CASSITGGIETQYF | TGTGCCAGCAGCATCACAGGGGGAATAGAGACCCAGTACTTC
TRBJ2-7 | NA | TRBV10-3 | CAISEGSPYEQYF | TGTGCCATCAGTGAGGGATCCCCCTACGAGCAGTACTTC
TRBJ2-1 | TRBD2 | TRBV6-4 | CASSGLAGFNEQFF | TGTGCCAGCAGTGGACTAGCGGGATTCAATGAGCAGTTCTTC
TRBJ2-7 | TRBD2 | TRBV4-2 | CASSQVVAGGALPEQYF | TGTGCCAGCAGCCAAGTCGTAGCGGGAGGTGCCCTACCCGAGCAGTACTTC
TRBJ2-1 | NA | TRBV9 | CASSSRAELGRYNEQFF | TGTGCCAGCAGCTCAAGGGCGGAATTGGGACGGTACAATGAGCAGTTCTTC
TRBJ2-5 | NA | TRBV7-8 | CASSSGAGLETQYF | TGTGCCAGCAGCTCAGGTGCGGGGTTAGAGACCCAGTACTTC
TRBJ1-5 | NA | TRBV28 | CASSPTGHSNQPQHF | TGTGCCAGCAGTCCAACAGGTCATAGCAATCAGCCCCAGCATTTT
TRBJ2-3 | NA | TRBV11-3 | CASSKASDTQYF | TGTGCCAGCAGCAAGGCTTCAGATACGCAGTATTTT
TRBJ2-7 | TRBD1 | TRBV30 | CAWSTGTGNIYEQYF | TGTGCCTGGAGTACTGGGACAGGGAACATCTACGAGCAGTACTTC
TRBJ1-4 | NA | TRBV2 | CASSEGQGLEKLFF | TGTGCCAGCAGTGAGGGGCAGGGTCTGGAAAAACTGTTTTTT